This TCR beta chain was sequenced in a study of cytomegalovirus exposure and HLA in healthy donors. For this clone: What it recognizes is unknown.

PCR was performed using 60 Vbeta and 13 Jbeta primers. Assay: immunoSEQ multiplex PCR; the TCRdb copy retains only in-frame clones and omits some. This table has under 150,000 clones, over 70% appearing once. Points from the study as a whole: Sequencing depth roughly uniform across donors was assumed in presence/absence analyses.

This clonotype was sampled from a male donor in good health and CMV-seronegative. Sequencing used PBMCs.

The CDR3 is CASSLSGGSGYEQFF. In DNA form, the CDR3 reads TGTGCCAGCAGCCTTAGCGGGGGGTCGGGGTATGAGCAGTTCTTC. The chain couples TRBV11-1 to TRBJ2-1, with 10 bases aligning to TRBD2. CDR3 length: 15 residues. The junction had 9 bases not matched to a gene; V was cut back by 5 bases and J by 8 bases. Germline assignment: CDR1 SGHAT and CDR2 FQDESV (reference sequence).